The 19 T cell receptor beta chains listed next were all sequenced from one sample in a study of beta chain features in type 1 diabetes. Study outcomes and limitations: Significant though moderate, a shortening of TCRB CDR3s appeared in all four CD4+ subsets of Type 1 diabetes patients.

Sequenced material consisted of expressed TCRB transcripts (all of the isolated RNA was reverse transcribed). Profiled with immunoSEQ multiplex PCR; TCRdb holds only in-frame clones, not every one. The table has some 700,000 clones, roughly 12% seen once. No antigen is known for these receptors. Sequencing was performed on naive CD4+ T cells from blood. The origin of the receptors is a man younger than 35 with type 1 diabetes.

V usage is TRBV5-4 and J usage is TRBJ1-2; 8 nucleotides align to TRBD1. Germline assignment: CDR1 SGHNT and CDR2 YYREEE (reference sequence). Trimming removed 3 bases from V and 3 bases from J; junction bases left unmatched: 4. The CDR3 has 14 residues. As DNA, the CDR3 is TGTGCCAGCAGCTCCACAGGGGGAGACTATGGCTACACCTTC. This codes for CASSSTGGDYGYTF. The full variable domain, in which reference TRBV5-4 and TRBJ1-2 provide the parts outside the CDR3, is ETGVTQSPTHLIKTRGQQVTLRCSSQSGHNTVSWYQQALGQGPQFIFQYYREEENGRGNFPPRFSGLQFPNYSSELNVNALELDDSALYLCASSSTGGDYGYTFGSGTRLTVV.

In its sample, this clone was seen a few times. This sequence joins TRBV25-1 and TRBJ1-2; weak D call: TRBD1 (6 bases). V was pared by 3 bases and J by 8 bases, with 19 bases between. Germline values: CDR1 MGHDK, CDR2 SYGVNS. This CDR3 contains 15 residues. The CDR3 sequence: CASSDPLTGTRGYTF. The CDR3 region has the DNA TGTGCCAGCAGTGATCCCCTCACAGGGACCAGGGGCTACACCTTC.

The chain combines TRBV7-6 with TRBJ1-6, with D possibly matching TRBD1 (6 bases). The V end lost 6 bases, the J end lost 7 bases, and 13 bases lay between the germline ends. The CDR3 covers 14 residues. CDR1 and CDR2 from the germline V gene are SGHVS and FNYEAQ. The CDR3 is CASSSTGFNSPLHF. CDR3 sequence (DNA): TGTGCCAGCAGTTCTACAGGGTTCAATTCACCCCTCCACTTT.

The chain is built from TRBV6-5 and TRBJ2-7; a weak D match, TRBD2 (6 bases). Per germline, CDR1 MNHEY and CDR2 SVGAGI. The CDR3 sequence is 16 residues long. Trimming shortened V by 0 bases and J by 2 bases, and 14 bases separated the two germline ends. The CDR3 region has the DNA TGTGCCAGCAGTTACTCGAAACTCCGCGGGGCCTACGAGCAGTACTTC. Its translation is CASSYSKLRGAYEQYF.

The chain's CDR3 is CASSFSGAGSYEQYF. The DNA for the CDR3 is TGCGCCAGCAGCTTTTCCGGGGCGGGTTCCTACGAGCAGTACTTC. This chain joins TRBV5-1 and TRBJ2-7; either TRBD1 or TRBD2 may supply D (5 bases each). The CDR3 has 15 residues. V was pared by 2 bases and J by 1 base, with 13 bases between. Germline V gene data show CDR1 as SGHRS and CDR2 as YFSETQ.

The chain recombines TRBV10-3 with TRBJ2-1; D is perhaps TRBD2 (5 bases). The CDR3 length is 14 residues. Trimming shortened V by 2 bases and J by 6 bases, and 11 bases separated the two germline ends. Germline V CDR1 and CDR2: ENHRY, SYGVKD. The CDR3 DNA reads TGTGCCATCAGTGAGGGTAAGCGGCTCAATGAGCAGTTCTTC. This translates into CAISEGKRLNEQFF.

The rearrangement joins TRBV30 to TRBJ2-7, with D perhaps matching TRBD1 or TRBD2 (5 bases each). Between the trimmed V and J ends, which lost 7 bases and 0 bases, there was a span of 10 bases. CDR1 and CDR2 from the germline V gene are GTSNPN and SVGIG (reference sequence). CDR3 length: 12 residues. In DNA, the CDR3 is TGTGCCTTCTCAGGGAGCTCCTACGAGCAGTACTTC. It specifies CAFSGSSYEQYF. The full variable domain, rest sourced from reference TRBV30 and TRBJ2-7, is SQTIHQWPATLVQPVGSPLSLECTVEGTSNPNLYWYRQAAGRGLQLLFYSVGIGQISSEVPQNLSASRPQDRQFILSSKKLLLSDSGFYLCAFSGSSYEQYFGPGTRLTVT.

This clone was counted only a few times. The rearrangement uses TRBV30 and TRBJ1-2; no definite D call. The length of the CDR3 is 11 residues. Germline CDR1 and CDR2: GTSNPN and SVGIG (reference sequence). The V end lost 7 bases, the J end lost 3 bases, and 9 bases lay between the germline ends. The CDR3 sequence: CASRAYYGYTF. CDR3 nucleotides: TGTGCCTCACGGGCCTACTATGGCTACACCTTC.

This clone was picked up a small number of times. The chain joins TRBV6-6 to TRBJ2-5; D uncertain. Trimming removed 6 bases at V and 4 bases at J, with 12 bases between. This CDR3 has 13 residues. Germline CDR1 is MNHNY and CDR2 is SVGAGI (reference sequence). The CDR3 is CASRGFDGETQYF. The CDR3 region has the DNA TGTGCCAGCAGAGGGTTTGATGGAGAGACCCAGTACTTC.

This clone was counted a few times. This sequence joins TRBV7-9 and TRBJ1-5; D perhaps matches TRBD1 (5 bases). The CDR3 totals 13 residues. The V and J ends lost 9 bases and 4 bases respectively, with 13 bases between them. The V gene's germline CDR1 is SEHNR and CDR2 FQNEAQ (reference sequence). This CDR3 is CASRGLGNQPQHF. The CDR3 bases are TGTGCCAGTCGGGGACTCGGGAATCAGCCCCAGCATTTT.

As to this clone: The sample has other DNA sequences that encode this CDR3 too. This chain uses TRBV30 with TRBJ1-1, with D possibly TRBD1 on 5 matching bases. The CDR3 loop spans 12 amino acids. V was clipped by 2 bases and J by 4 bases, with 8 bases between them. The germline CDR1 and CDR2 sequences are GTSNPN and SVGIG (reference sequence). The CDR3 here is CAWSLGGTEAFF. The CDR3 DNA follows: TGTGCCTGGAGTTTGGGGGGCACTGAAGCTTTCTTT.

This chain joins TRBV5-1 and TRBJ2-3, with D possibly being TRBD1 (6 bases). V gave up 4 bases and J gave up 0 bases, with 15 bases separating them. This CDR3 region has 16 residues. CDR1 and CDR2 (germline): SGHRS, YFSETQ. The chain's CDR3 is CASSPRRTASTDTQYF. The CDR3 DNA reads as TGCGCCAGCAGCCCCCGCAGGACAGCTAGCACAGATACGCAGTATTTT. Supplemented by reference TRBV5-1 and TRBJ2-3, the full variable domain reads KAGVTQTPRYLIKTRGQQVTLSCSPISGHRSVSWYQQTPGQGLQFLFEYFSETQRNKGNFPGRFSGRQFSNSRSEMNVSTLELGDSALYLCASSPRRTASTDTQYFGPGTRLTVL.

This clone has more than one count but fewer than ten. The chain couples TRBV7-2 to TRBJ1-6; D call uncertain. CDR3 length: 13 amino acids. With 1 base removed from V and 12 bases from J, the gap between germline ends came to 10 bases. CDR1 SGHTA and CDR2 FQGNSA come from the germline V gene. The DNA of the CDR3 is TGTGCCAGCAGCTTAGGCGCATCGGGACCCCTCCACTTT. This codes for CASSLGASGPLHF.

This clone was found a few times. Different DNA sequences within this sample yield the same CDR3. The chain has TRBV28 and TRBJ2-3; D possibly corresponds to TRBD2 (5 bases). Germline-derived CDR1 and CDR2 are MDHEN and SYDVKM. V was shortened by 6 bases and J by 1 base, with 14 bases between the two germline ends. The CDR3 extends over 15 amino acids. CDR3 sequence: CASSLRGAGTDTQYF. The DNA for the CDR3 is TGTGCCAGCAGCCTCCGGGGAGCAGGCACAGATACGCAGTATTTT.

The chain links TRBV18 to TRBJ1-5; D gene unclear. The germline CDR1 and CDR2 sequences are KGHSH and LQKENI. The V gene lost 5 bases and the J gene lost 5 bases, with 7 bases spanning the gap. This CDR3 contains 12 residues. The CDR3 spells CASSNRHQPQHF. DNA of the CDR3: TGTGCCAGCTCAAATAGGCATCAGCCCCAGCATTTT.

This clone was found a few times. V and J are TRBV5-6 and TRBJ1-5, with D uncertain. This CDR3 is built from 13 residues. The V and J ends lost 0 bases and 4 bases respectively, with 5 bases between them. Per the germline V gene, CDR1 is SGHDT and CDR2 is YYEEEE. CDR3 residues: CASSLAKNQPQHF. In DNA form, the CDR3 reads TGTGCCAGCAGCTTGGCCAAGAATCAGCCCCAGCATTTT.

This clone was picked up a small number of times. Other DNA sequences within the sample encode an identical CDR3. This chain links TRBV9 with TRBJ2-7; no reliable D call. The germline V and J ends were trimmed by 0 bases and 3 bases, with 4 bases remaining between them. From germline, CDR1 is SGDLS and CDR2 YYNGEE. This CDR3 comprises 12 residues. CDR3 nucleotide sequence: TGTGCCAGCAGCGTAGACGGCTACGAGCAGTACTTC. Translating gives CASSVDGYEQYF.

This clone was seen only a few times. The chain recombines TRBV7-9 with TRBJ2-1, with 7 bases fitting TRBD2. This CDR3 is built from 17 residues. The V segment lost 3 bases and the J segment 4 bases; nucleotides outside the gene matches: 12. Per the germline V gene, CDR1 is SEHNR and CDR2 is FQNEAQ (reference sequence). The CDR3 coding sequence is TGTGCCAGCAGCTTGGCCGTAGGGGCGGGGGAATACAATGAGCAGTTCTTC. Amino acid sequence: CASSLAVGAGEYNEQFF.

The CDR3 is CASTEVAGVYNEQFF. The CDR3 DNA follows: TGTGCCAGCACCGAAGTGGCGGGGGTCTACAATGAGCAGTTCTTC. V is TRBV2 and J is TRBJ2-1, with 7 bases matching TRBD2. Trimming at V came to 7 bases and at J to 3 bases, leaving 9 bases not matched to a gene. Germline V lookup: CDR1 SNHLY, CDR2 FYNNEI. The CDR3 is 15 amino acids. Using reference TRBV2 and TRBJ2-1 for the parts outside the CDR3, the full variable domain is EPEVTQTPSHQVTQMGQEVILRCVPISNHLYFYWYRQILGQKVEFLVSFYNNEISEKSEIFDDQFSVERPDGSNFTLKIRSTKLEDSAMYFCASTEVAGVYNEQFFGPGTRLTVL.